This T cell receptor beta chain was identified in a study of persistence of HIV-infected CD4 T cells. The study's findings and limits: Compared with CD3/CD28-stimulated cells, CMV- and Gag-responding cells showed lower TCRbeta richness. Antigen-responding cells were enriched for degenerate expanded CDR3beta sequences.

Note on this clone: What it binds is unknown.

The germline gives CDR1 LNHDA, CDR2 SQIVND (reference sequence). The CDR3 has 15 residues. With 3 bases clipped from V and 2 bases from J, the junction kept 3 bases outside the gene matches. The stimulus was lysate of CMV-infected fibroblasts, around 11 ug/mL. CD40L/CD69 double-negative CD45RO-high memory CD4+ T cells were collected. Undetectable plasma HIV-1 RNA below 50 copies/mL lasted at least 4 years. Inclusion required CMV-positive serology and CD4+ counts above 400 cells/uL. The immunoSEQ assay was version 4, run in survey mode. This table comes from immunoSEQ multiplex PCR, and its TCRdb copy is limited to in-frame clones, with some not included. The sample yields 25,000 to 35,000 clones, about four fifths seen once.

This sequence was found in an adult man with HIV who was CMV-seropositive. This chain joins TRBV19 and TRBJ2-1; 8 positions match TRBD2. This specimen consisted of CD4+ T cells sorted from PBMCs after approximately 20-hour stimulation, obtained from a patient who received antiretroviral therapy. For the CDR3, the DNA is TGTGCCAGTAGTATTGCAGCGGGGGCCTACAATGAGCAGTTCTTC. Its translation: CASSIAAGAYNEQFF. The full variable domain, in which reference TRBV19 and TRBJ2-1 provide the parts outside the CDR3, is DGGITQSPKYLFRKEGQNVTLSCEQNLNHDAMYWYRQDPGQGLRLIYYSQIVNDFQKGDIAEGYSVSREKKESFPLTVTSAQKNPTAFYLCASSIAAGAYNEQFFGPGTRLTVL.